Below, 3 T cell receptor beta chains from the same sample are listed, as sequenced in a study of OX40 agonist ivuxolimab in advanced cancers. The library was built by means of the immunoSEQ multiplex PCR assay. TCRdb's version of the immuneACCESS table is confined to in-frame rearrangements and falls short of the full clone set. An unresolved V gene accounts for under half of the shortfall where checked; the remainder is of unknown origin. The sample records 73,000 or so clones, more than 75% of which are singletons. Clones ranked in the top ten supply 0.68% of the sample. The specimen was CD4+ or CD8+ T cells sorted from blood, collected in a trial of the OX40 agonist ivuxolimab. Receptors originate from an adult with an advanced solid tumor such as melanoma, head and neck, liver or kidney cancer.

V usage is TRBV18 and J usage is TRBJ1-1; 9 bases are shared with TRBD1. The CDR3 extends over 14 amino acids. Losses at the gene ends were 2 bases for V and 5 bases for J; bases not matched to a gene: 3. Per germline, CDR1 KGHSH and CDR2 LQKENI. In DNA, the CDR3 is TGTGCCAGCTCACCAACAGGGGGCCGGACTGAAGCTTTCTTT. Its protein is CASSPTGGRTEAFF. The full variable domain, in which reference TRBV18 and TRBJ1-1 provide the parts outside the CDR3, is NAGVMQNPRHLVRRRGQEARLRCSPMKGHSHVYWYRQLPEEGLKFMVYLQKENIIDESGMPKERFSAEFPKEGPSILRIQQVVRGDSAAYFCASSPTGGRTEAFFGQGTRLTVV.

CDR3 amino acids: CASSGRDYTDTQYF. The DNA of the CDR3 is TGTGCCAGCAGCGGGCGGGACTACACAGATACGCAGTATTTT. V and J are TRBV11-3 and TRBJ2-3, with 7 bases lining up with TRBD2. Trimming took 5 bases from V and 2 from J; bases not matched to a gene: 4. Germline CDR1 SGHNT, CDR2 YENEEA. The CDR3 contains 14 residues.

Only one count was recorded for this clone. The rearrangement links TRBV19 to TRBJ1-6; the match to TRBD1 covers 8 bases. The ends lost 4 bases at V and 7 bases at J; junction bases unmatched: 6. The germline gives CDR1 LNHDA, CDR2 SQIVND (reference sequence). This CDR3 has 15 amino acids. The CDR3 here is CASSKIQGGNSPLHF. The CDR3 region has the DNA TGTGCCAGTAGTAAGATACAGGGGGGGAATTCACCCCTCCACTTT.